This T cell receptor (beta chain) was sequenced during a study of OX40 agonist ivuxolimab in advanced cancers. On the study more broadly: Hepatocellular carcinoma, melanoma, renal cell or head and neck cancer affected the dose-escalation patients. Averaging roughly 60 years in age, with a range of about 20 to 90, the cohort was 82.7% male.

Blood got drawn at baseline, again on cycle 4 day 1, and then on cycle 7 day 1. This CDR3 has 13 residues. V lost 5 bases and J lost 1, with 8 bases in between. The germline gives CDR1 WNHNN, CDR2 SYGVQD (reference sequence). This clone was seen once. Its specificity is unknown. Broader study findings: CD4+ and CD8+ blood T cells expanded clonally by week 6 at 0.1 to 3.0 mg/kg.

Method: immunoSEQ multiplex PCR; TCRdb's copy keeps in-frame clones and lacks some. This sample has about 77,000 clones; 87% occur once, and the top ten carry less than 8%. The receptor comes from an adult with an advanced solid tumor such as melanoma, head and neck, liver or kidney cancer. The sample was CD4+ or CD8+ T cells sorted from blood, taken in a trial of the OX40 agonist ivuxolimab. The chain uses TRBV10-1 and TRBJ1-1, with D possibly TRBD1 on 6 matching bases. CDR3 sequence (DNA): TGCGCCAGCAGTCTGGGACAGAACACTGAAGCTTTCTTT. Translated: CASSLGQNTEAFF.